Presented here are 32 T cell receptor beta chains from one specimen sequenced in a study of blood T cell repertoires in COVID-19 (TCRdb year 2020). The library was prepared using the immunoSEQ multiplex PCR assay. TCRdb holds this immuneACCESS table with in-frame rearrangements only. Some clones are missing; in checked studies, unresolved V genes explain under half, and the rest has no known cause. For this sample the table gives about 200,000 clones, of which 70% to 90% were detected only once. Roughly 2% of the sample goes to the ten largest clones. Sequenced material: peripheral blood. The receptors were sampled from a woman in her forties or fifties with acute or convalescent COVID-19.

J is TRBJ1-6 and V is TRBV9, with D possibly matching TRBD1 (5 bases). V lost 0 bases, J lost 7 bases, and 8 bases lay in between. Germline V gene data show CDR1 as SGDLS and CDR2 as YYNGEE. This CDR3 region has 14 residues. For the CDR3, the DNA is TGTGCCAGCAGCGTAGCCAGGGAAAATTCACCCCTCCACTTT. Protein: CASSVARENSPLHF.

This clone was counted a single time. The J gene is TRBJ1-2, the V gene TRBV5-1; no clear D gene. V was shortened by 4 bases and J by 8 bases, with 24 bases between the two germline ends. Per germline, CDR1 SGHRS and CDR2 YFSETQ. There are 16 residues in the CDR3. The chain's CDR3 is CASSQIATELAPGYTF. The CDR3 region has the DNA TGCGCCAGCAGCCAAATAGCCACGGAGCTAGCCCCGGGCTACACCTTC.

In this sample, this clone turned up once. The V and J genes are TRBV19 and TRBJ2-3, with a possible D match to TRBD1 (5 bases). V was clipped by 4 bases and J by 3 bases, with 17 bases between them. This CDR3 region has 16 residues. Germline V CDR1 and CDR2: LNHDA, SQIVND (reference sequence). The CDR3 loop reads CASSTRDRRITDTQYF. The CDR3 DNA reads TGTGCCAGTAGTACCAGAGACAGACGGATAACAGATACGCAGTATTTT.

This rearrangement joins TRBV30 to TRBJ2-6; no definite D call. The CDR3 loop spans 12 amino acids. Germline V gives CDR1 GTSNPN, CDR2 SVGIG (reference sequence). V lost 8 bases, J lost 0 bases, and 5 bases lay in between. CDR3 nucleotides: TGTGCCGGCACCTCTGGGGCCAACGTCCTGACTTTC. Its translation: CAGTSGANVLTF.

The J gene is TRBJ1-5, the V gene TRBV6-5; no reliable D call. CDR3 length: 14 amino acids. CDR1 and CDR2 from the germline V gene are MNHEY and SVGAGI. Trimming cost V 6 bases and J 4 bases, with 13 bases left between them. The CDR3 DNA reads as TGTGCCAGCAGGACCCGTTTCGGGAATCAGCCCCAGCATTTT. Its translation: CASRTRFGNQPQHF.

The chain recombines TRBV15 with TRBJ1-5; TRBD1 is a possible D gene (5 bases). V lost 1 base and J lost 5, with 18 bases in between. The CDR3 covers 17 residues. Germline loops: CDR1 LNHNV, CDR2 YYDKDF (reference sequence). Here the CDR3 DNA reads TGTGCCACCAGCAGAGGAGCGGGGGTTCTAAAGGATCAGCCCCAGCATTTT. This sequence encodes CATSRGAGVLKDQPQHF.

CDR3 residues: CATVGTSLHEQFF. The DNA of the CDR3 is TGTGCCACCGTCGGGACTAGTTTACATGAGCAGTTCTTC. V usage is TRBV6-5 and J usage is TRBJ2-1; 8 bases are a match to TRBD2. The CDR3 covers 13 residues. CDR1 is MNHEY and CDR2 is SVGAGI in the germline V gene. J was trimmed by 8 bases and V by 10 bases; bases with no gene match: 10.

The chain couples TRBV18 to TRBJ1-3; no reliable D call. V was pared by 3 bases and J by 0 bases, with 12 bases between. Germline CDR1 is KGHSH and CDR2 is LQKENI. The CDR3 is made up of 16 amino acids. The CDR3 sequence is CASSPLDETSGNTIYF. The CDR3 coding sequence is TGTGCCAGCTCACCCCTAGATGAAACCTCTGGAAACACCATATATTTT.

The CDR3 is CASSAGILAVLNEQFF. DNA for the CDR3: TGTGCCAGCAGCGCGGGTATCCTAGCGGTTCTCAATGAGCAGTTCTTC. This chain links TRBV3-1 (or the pseudogene TRBV3-2) with TRBJ2-1, with 7 bases fitting TRBD2. V was pared by 5 bases and J by 6 bases, with 13 bases of the junction left unmatched. CDR1 and CDR2 from the germline V gene are LGHDT and YNNKEL (reference sequence). The CDR3 totals 16 residues.

This chain links TRBV6-5 with TRBJ1-6; D is possibly TRBD1 (5 bases). Germline lookup yields CDR1 MNHEY and CDR2 SVGAGI. Trimming left V 0 bases short and J 8 bases short, with 11 bases between. The CDR3 covers 15 residues. The DNA of the CDR3 is TGTGCCAGCAGTTACTCTCAGGGCAGTCATTCACCCCTCCACTTT. This encodes CASSYSQGSHSPLHF.

This clone was counted a few times. The chain links TRBV7-9 to TRBJ2-5; 15 positions agree with TRBD2. V lost 4 bases, J lost 5 bases, and 8 bases stayed unmatched. Germline assignment: CDR1 SEHNR and CDR2 FQNEAQ (reference sequence). CDR3 length equals 17 residues. CDR3 residues: CASSSRTSGGADETQYF. CDR3 DNA: TGTGCCAGCAGCTCAAGGACTAGCGGGGGGGCCGATGAGACCCAGTACTTC.

In this sample, this clone turned up a few times. V and J are TRBV6-2 or TRBV6-3 and TRBJ1-3; no firm D call. V dropped 4 bases and J dropped 0 bases, with 10 bases sitting between them. The CDR3 has 15 amino acids. CDR1 is MNHEY, CDR2 SVGEGT, per germline. The chain's CDR3 is CASSSTSLSGNTIYF. CDR3 bases: TGTGCCAGCAGTTCTACGTCCCTCTCTGGAAACACCATATATTTT.

V is TRBV11-2 and J is TRBJ2-6; no clear D gene. This CDR3 has 14 amino acids. V lost 4 bases and J 3 bases, leaving 7 bases between the germline ends. Germline CDR1 is SGHAT and CDR2 is FQNNGV. The CDR3 DNA sequence: TGTGCCAGCAGCTGGTCAGATGGGGCCAACGTCCTGACTTTC. As protein: CASSWSDGANVLTF.

V and J are TRBV18 and TRBJ2-3; D might be TRBD1 (5 bases). Germline V gene sequence: CDR1 KGHSH, CDR2 LQKENI. This CDR3 has 14 amino acids. V was cut by 0 bases and J by 9 bases, with 13 bases left in between. The CDR3 loop is CASSPPGGAETQYF. CDR3 coding DNA: TGTGCCAGCTCACCACCGGGTGGGGCGGAGACGCAGTATTTT. The full variable domain, with the rest looked up from reference TRBV18 and TRBJ2-3, is NAGVMQNPRHLVRRRGQEARLRCSPMKGHSHVYWYRQLPEEGLKFMVYLQKENIIDESGMPKERFSAEFPKEGPSILRIQQVVRGDSAAYFCASSPPGGAETQYFGPGTRLTVL.

V and J are TRBV5-6 and TRBJ2-2; D possibly corresponds to TRBD1 (6 bases). From germline, CDR1 is SGHDT and CDR2 YYEEEE. The CDR3 covers 14 residues. V was shortened by 4 bases and J by 6 bases, with 13 bases between the two germline ends. The CDR3 spells CASSGEKGAGELFF. As DNA, the CDR3 is TGTGCCAGCAGCGGGGAGAAGGGGGCCGGGGAGCTGTTTTTT.

V is TRBV30 and J is TRBJ2-3; 10 bases fit TRBD2. The CDR3 is 17 residues long. Germline values: CDR1 GTSNPN, CDR2 SVGIG (reference sequence). Unmatched junction bases numbered 10, after V lost 2 bases and J lost 2 bases. Here the CDR3 DNA reads TGTGCCTGGAGTCGTACCGGGACTAGCGATCTCACAGATACGCAGTATTTT. This codes for CAWSRTGTSDLTDTQYF.

This chain links TRBV25-1 with TRBJ1-5; tentatively, D is TRBD1 (6 bases). V lost 7 bases and J lost 6, with 22 bases in between. The CDR3 runs 16 residues. Germline CDR1 MGHDK, CDR2 SYGVNS. The CDR3 reads CASKKIMGRGGQPQHF. The CDR3 DNA reads TGTGCCAGCAAAAAAATCATGGGGAGGGGGGGTCAGCCCCAGCATTTT.

This clone was picked up one time. The chain carries TRBV7-8 and TRBJ2-6, with D possibly TRBD1 on 6 matching bases. The CDR3 extends over 18 amino acids. Trimming took 3 bases from V and 0 from J, leaving 15 bases between them. CDR1 and CDR2 from the germline V gene are SGHVS and FQNEAQ. The CDR3 here is CASSFSRDTFSGANVLTF. CDR3 bases: TGTGCCAGCAGCTTCTCCCGGGACACCTTCTCTGGGGCCAACGTCCTGACTTTC.

This clone was seen more than once but under ten times. The rearrangement joins TRBV5-1 to TRBJ2-2; a weak D match, TRBD1 (5 bases). There are 15 residues in the CDR3. Germline lookup yields CDR1 SGHRS and CDR2 YFSETQ. Trimming took 0 bases from V and 1 from J, leaving 7 bases between them. The CDR3 loop is CASSLAGQNTGELFF. CDR3 nucleotides: TGCGCCAGCAGCTTGGCCGGACAGAACACCGGGGAGCTGTTTTTT.

The chain recombines TRBV25-1 with TRBJ1-6; D is possibly TRBD1 (5 bases). V was pared by 4 bases and J by 13 bases, with 11 bases between. This CDR3 contains 12 residues. From germline, CDR1 is MGHDK and CDR2 SYGVNS. CDR3 DNA: TGTGCCAGCAGTGGCGGCGGGACGCCCCTCCACTTT. This encodes CASSGGGTPLHF.

This chain connects TRBV10-3 to TRBJ2-1; TRBD2 is a possible D gene (5 bases). This CDR3 is 15 amino acids long. V lost 0 bases and J lost 7, with 13 bases in between. Germline V gene lookup returns CDR1 ENHRY and CDR2 SYGVKD. The chain's CDR3 is CAISESTASPNEQFF. CDR3 DNA: TGTGCCATCAGTGAGTCAACGGCTAGCCCGAATGAGCAGTTCTTC.

J is TRBJ2-5 and V is TRBV3-1 (or the pseudogene TRBV3-2), with 11 positions matching TRBD2. V gave up 4 bases and J gave up 5 bases; unmatched junction bases: 3. This CDR3 spans 14 amino acids. Germline V gene lookup returns CDR1 LGHDT and CDR2 YNNKEL (reference sequence). The CDR3 region is CASSLLAGGETQYF. The CDR3 bases are TGTGCCAGCAGCCTATTAGCGGGAGGGGAGACCCAGTACTTC.

The chain recombines TRBV2 with TRBJ2-7; D remains unclear. This CDR3 is 11 amino acids long. Deletions cut 4 bases from V and 7 bases from J, with 8 bases between. Germline CDR1 SNHLY, CDR2 FYNNEI. This CDR3 is CASSVDIEQYF. In DNA form, the CDR3 reads TGTGCCAGCAGTGTAGACATTGAGCAGTACTTC.

The chain joins TRBV4-3 to TRBJ2-4, with 9 positions matching TRBD2. V was clipped by 3 bases and J by 16 bases; unmatched bases: 16. Germline V gives CDR1 LGHNA, CDR2 YSLEER. The CDR3 has 15 residues. The CDR3 DNA sequence: TGCGCCAGCAGCCACGCCCTGGGACTAGCTCGTCTCTTATACTTC. Its translation is CASSHALGLARLLYF.

The gene calls are TRBV6-5 and TRBJ1-3, with D possibly being TRBD1 (6 bases). CDR1 is MNHEY and CDR2 is SVGAGI in the germline V gene. V was cut by 4 bases and J by 13 bases, with 20 bases left in between. The CDR3 totals 14 residues. This chain's CDR3 is CASSSDWTVSSIYF. CDR3 in DNA: TGTGCCAGCAGTTCCGACTGGACAGTATCTTCAATATATTTT.

This clone was counted once. The V and J genes are TRBV3-1 (or the pseudogene TRBV3-2) and TRBJ2-3; 7 bases agree with TRBD2. The length of the CDR3 is 18 residues. Germline V lookup: CDR1 LGHDT, CDR2 YNNKEL (reference sequence). Trimming at V came to 1 base and at J to 6 bases, leaving 16 bases not matched to a gene. Written as DNA, the CDR3 is TGTGCCAGCAGCCAAGCTCCCCCCGGGGGGACCCCGCGGGATACGCAGTATTTT. This gives the protein CASSQAPPGGTPRDTQYF.

This sequence joins TRBV3-1 (or the pseudogene TRBV3-2) and TRBJ1-6; perhaps TRBD1 as D (6 bases). The V end was cut by 1 base, the J end by 5 bases, with 6 bases between. CDR3 size: 14 residues. Germline CDR1 and CDR2: LGHDT and YNNKEL (reference sequence). CDR3 loop: CASSQGTDNSPLHF. For the CDR3, the DNA is TGTGCCAGCAGCCAAGGGACAGATAATTCACCCCTCCACTTT.

The chain's CDR3 is CASSLAPQASNRELFF. The CDR3 nucleotides read TGCGCCAGCAGCTTGGCCCCACAGGCCTCCAATAGGGAACTGTTTTTT. The gene calls are TRBV5-1 and TRBJ1-4, with D possibly being TRBD1 (5 bases). The CDR3 contains 16 residues. V shed 0 bases and J shed 12 bases, with 21 bases lying between them. CDR1 is SGHRS and CDR2 is YFSETQ in the germline V gene.

Notes on this clone: This same CDR3 is encoded by further DNA sequences in the sample. This chain uses TRBV7-2 with TRBJ1-5; 7 bases match TRBD1. Germline assignment: CDR1 SGHTA and CDR2 FQGNSA. CDR3 length: 13 residues. The J segment lost 4 bases and the V segment lost 3 bases, leaving 0 bases of the junction unmatched. The chain's CDR3 is CASSLDRNQPQHF. The CDR3 DNA follows: TGTGCCAGCAGCTTGGACAGGAATCAGCCCCAGCATTTT.

The chain links TRBV5-1 to TRBJ2-1; 7 bases map to TRBD1. CDR1 SGHRS and CDR2 YFSETQ come from the germline V gene. With 4 bases clipped from V and 9 bases from J, the junction kept 4 bases outside the gene matches. This CDR3 has 12 residues. The CDR3: CASSPKGAEQFF. Written as DNA, the CDR3 is TGCGCCAGCAGCCCGAAGGGGGCTGAGCAGTTCTTC.

The chain couples TRBV10-3 to TRBJ1-4; D is uncertain. The germline V gene has CDR1 ENHRY and CDR2 SYGVKD. Deletions cut 2 bases from V and 3 bases from J, with 10 bases between. The CDR3 loop spans 15 amino acids. The CDR3 sequence: CAISEGQDANEKLFF. CDR3 DNA sequence: TGTGCCATCAGTGAGGGGCAGGATGCTAATGAAAAACTGTTTTTT.

The chain links TRBV10-3 to TRBJ2-1, with 9 bases aligning to TRBD2. CDR3 length: 15 residues. CDR1 and CDR2 (germline): ENHRY, SYGVKD. V lost 2 bases and J lost 6; bases outside the gene matches: 5. CDR3 sequence: CAISEAASGANEQFF. In nucleotides, the CDR3 is TGTGCCATCAGTGAGGCGGCTAGCGGGGCCAATGAGCAGTTCTTC.